This TCR beta chain originates from a study of T cells in women clearing cervical HPV infection. Study-level background: Donors had HPV16-related CIN3 or worse; 2 had invasive cancer. Overall study results and limits: A classifier using richness and V gene abundances reached an AUC of approximately 0.8.

With respect to this clone: What it recognizes is unknown. The read ends 3 residues before the CDR3 terminus; that terminus is restored from the germline J gene.

CDR3 length: 14 amino acids. Germline lookup yields CDR1 SGHVS and CDR2 FQNEAQ. The J segment lost 2 bases and the V segment lost 5 bases, leaving 2 bases of the junction unmatched. All participants had a single incident cervical HPV16 infection, and prevalent HPV16 infections were excluded. Average input was roughly 1,200 ng genomic DNA for immunoSEQ TCR beta CDR3 amplification. The protocol was immunoSEQ multiplex PCR, while the TCRdb copy is restricted to in-frame clones and leaves out a portion. The sample holds approximately 23,000 clones. This clonotype was obtained from a woman aged 18-70 years with a cervical HPV16 infection that either progressed to CIN3+ or cleared (not recorded which). V gene TRBV7-8 combines with J gene TRBJ2-4; TRBD1 agrees at 8 bases. The sequenced material came from blood buffy coat. CDR3 DNA (partial): TGTGCCAGCAGCAGACAGGGGACCAAAAACATT. Translation gives CASSRQGTKNI. The CDR3, in full, reads CASSRQGTKNIQYF.